This T cell receptor beta chain is drawn from a study of T cell repertoires in aging, cancer and after chemotherapy. The germline V gene has CDR1 GTSNPN and CDR2 SVGIG (reference sequence). The CDR3 sequence is 13 residues long. J was trimmed by 4 bases and V by 6 bases; bases with no gene match: 4. The template was genomic DNA from peripheral blood, not RNA. Multiplex touch-down PCR with TRB-A/B primers amplified rearranged V-D-J TRB sequences. TCRdb redid the calling of the multiplex PCR reads with MiXCR, one entry per CDR3 protein. Among about 2,600 distinct CDR3 sequences listed, approximately 55% were seen once. Study-level points and caveats: Median generation probability rose over the chemotherapy interval in each cancer cohort, suggesting rebound thymic output. Age-matched healthy donors had significantly more diverse, less clonal blood TCR repertoires than untreated cancer patients. Immunological memory after chemotherapy cannot be judged from the repertoire data.

This clonotype is classed as large (0.1 to 1%). Its antigen is as yet unknown. Sequenced sample: blood. The chain recombines TRBV30 with TRBJ2-3; 10 positions match TRBD2. This clonotype was sampled from a human donor with a blood cancer. The CDR3 protein is CACSGGAADTQYF. For the CDR3, the DNA is TGTGCCTGCAGCGGGGGGGCAGCAGATACGCAGTATTTT.